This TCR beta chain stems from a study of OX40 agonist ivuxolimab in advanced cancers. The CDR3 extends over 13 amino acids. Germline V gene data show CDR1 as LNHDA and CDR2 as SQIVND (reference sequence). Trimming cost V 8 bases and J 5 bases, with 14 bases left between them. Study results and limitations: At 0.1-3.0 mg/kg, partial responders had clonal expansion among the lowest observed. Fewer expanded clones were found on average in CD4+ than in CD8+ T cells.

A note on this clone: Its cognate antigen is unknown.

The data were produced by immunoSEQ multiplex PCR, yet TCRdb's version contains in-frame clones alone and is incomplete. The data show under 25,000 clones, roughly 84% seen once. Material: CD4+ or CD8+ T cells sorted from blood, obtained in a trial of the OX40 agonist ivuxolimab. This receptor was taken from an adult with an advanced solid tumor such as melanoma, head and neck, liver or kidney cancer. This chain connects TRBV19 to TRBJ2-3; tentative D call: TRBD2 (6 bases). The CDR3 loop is CASGGGFVDTQYF. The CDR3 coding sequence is TGTGCCAGTGGTGGAGGGTTCGTAGATACGCAGTATTTT.